This entry features one TCR beta chain sequence. Its antigen is not identified. The sample is drawn from a study of blood T cells in healthy people across ages. As for the study in general: Template switching retrieved approximately one barcoded beta molecule for each two T cells.

Next came a second PCR, run for about 6 to 11 cycles, which used a sample-barcoded 5' primer along with a J-beta primer mix. Via MiXCR, TCRdb re-called the 5' RACE reads, giving one row per CDR3 protein. The sample has 800,000 or so distinct CDR3 sequences; about 42% are singletons. Study conclusions and caveats: The study regarded diversity estimates from one million T cells as underestimates.

This clonotype was sampled from an elderly man in good health. Sequenced sample: blood.

CDR3 region: CASSLEPGQGYNEQFF. CDR3 coding DNA: TGCGCCAGCAGCTTGGAACCGGGACAGGGCTACAATGAGCAGTTCTTC. V gene TRBV5-1 combines with J gene TRBJ2-1; 9 nucleotides match TRBD1. The CDR3 is made up of 16 amino acids. Germline CDR1 and CDR2: SGHRS and YFSETQ. V shed 0 bases and J 3 bases; nucleotides not matched to a gene: 4.